This TCR beta chain is drawn from a study of human T cells and chemical hapten exposure. Study-level information: Enrolled patients were predominantly female and had alopecia areata, totalis or universalis. Minor pooled library volume differences mainly drove per-sample TCR yield variation.

TCRdb fed the RACE reads into MiXCR, producing one record per CDR3 protein. The sample includes 300,000 to 450,000 distinct CDR3 sequences, roughly 6% of them seen just once. V lost 1 base and J 0 bases, leaving 7 bases between the germline ends. CDR3 size: 13 residues. The germline V gene has CDR1 DFQATT and CDR2 SNEGSKA (reference sequence). This clonotype occurred many times. Its antigen is not identified. Study-wide findings and caveats: Unchanged with DPC sensitization were TCRs above 1 in 1000 frequency.

Specified time point: pre-sensitization, week 0. Treatment of the sample: therapeutic diphenylcyclopropenone sensitization with weekly scalp DPC. This sample comprised whole blood, obtained in connection with sensitization to the hapten diphenylcyclopropenone (DPC). This TCR was sampled from a woman between 18 and 30 years old with alopecia areata. Some clones in this sample may be carry-over from other donors' samples. V and J are TRBV20-1 and TRBJ2-7, with D hard to call. The CDR3 loop reads CSARVEHSYEQYF. In DNA, the CDR3 is TGCAGTGCTAGAGTAGAGCACTCCTACGAGCAGTACTTC.